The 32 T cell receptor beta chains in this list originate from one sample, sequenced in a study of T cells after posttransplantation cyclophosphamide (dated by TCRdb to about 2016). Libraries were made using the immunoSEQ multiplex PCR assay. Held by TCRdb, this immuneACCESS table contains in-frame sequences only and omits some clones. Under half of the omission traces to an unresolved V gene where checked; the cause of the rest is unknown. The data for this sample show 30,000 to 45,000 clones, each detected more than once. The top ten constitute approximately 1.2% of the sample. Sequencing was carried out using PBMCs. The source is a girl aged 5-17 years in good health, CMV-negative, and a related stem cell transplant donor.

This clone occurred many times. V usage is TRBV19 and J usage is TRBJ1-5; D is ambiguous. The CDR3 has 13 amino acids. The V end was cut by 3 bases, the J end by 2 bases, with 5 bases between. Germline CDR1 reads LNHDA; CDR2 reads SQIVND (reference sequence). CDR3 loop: CASSIAGNQPQHF. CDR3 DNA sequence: TGTGCCAGTAGTATCGCAGGCAATCAGCCCCAGCATTTT.

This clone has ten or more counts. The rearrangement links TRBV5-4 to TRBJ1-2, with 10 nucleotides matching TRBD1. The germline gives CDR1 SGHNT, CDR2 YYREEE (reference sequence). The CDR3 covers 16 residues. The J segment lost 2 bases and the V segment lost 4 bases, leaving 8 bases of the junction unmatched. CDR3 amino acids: CASSPLPGQGNYGYTF. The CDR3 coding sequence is TGTGCCAGCAGCCCATTACCGGGACAGGGGAACTATGGCTACACCTTC.

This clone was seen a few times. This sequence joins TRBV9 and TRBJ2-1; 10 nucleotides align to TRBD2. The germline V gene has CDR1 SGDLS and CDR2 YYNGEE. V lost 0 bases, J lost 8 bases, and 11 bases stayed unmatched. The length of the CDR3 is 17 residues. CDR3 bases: TGTGCCAGCAGCGTAGGGGCTAGCGGGAGCTGGGTCGATGAGCAGTTCTTC. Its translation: CASSVGASGSWVDEQFF.

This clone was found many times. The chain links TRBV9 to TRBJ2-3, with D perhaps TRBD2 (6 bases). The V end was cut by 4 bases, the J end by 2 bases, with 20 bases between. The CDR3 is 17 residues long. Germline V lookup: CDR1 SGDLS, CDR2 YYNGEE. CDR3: CASSPSGWALPTDTQYF. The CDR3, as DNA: TGTGCCAGCAGCCCCAGCGGGTGGGCGTTGCCCACAGATACGCAGTATTTT.

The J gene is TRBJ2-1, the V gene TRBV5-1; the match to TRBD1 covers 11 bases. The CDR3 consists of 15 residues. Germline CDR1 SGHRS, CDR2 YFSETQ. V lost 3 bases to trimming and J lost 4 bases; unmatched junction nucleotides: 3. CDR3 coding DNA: TGCGCCAGCAGCTACGGGACAGGGGGGTACAATGAGCAGTTCTTC. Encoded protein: CASSYGTGGYNEQFF.

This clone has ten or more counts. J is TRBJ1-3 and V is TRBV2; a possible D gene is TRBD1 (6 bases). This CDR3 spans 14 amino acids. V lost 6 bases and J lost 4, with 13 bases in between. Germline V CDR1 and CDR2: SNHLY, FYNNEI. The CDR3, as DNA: TGTGCCAGCAGCTGGACAGTCGGGGGAAACACCATATATTTT. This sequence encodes CASSWTVGGNTIYF.

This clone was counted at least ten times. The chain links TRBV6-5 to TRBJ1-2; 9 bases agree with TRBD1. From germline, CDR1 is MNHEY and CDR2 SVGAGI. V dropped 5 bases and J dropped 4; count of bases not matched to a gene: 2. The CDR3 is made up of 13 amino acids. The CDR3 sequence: CASSPDRGYGYTF. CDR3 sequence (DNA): TGTGCCAGCAGTCCGGACAGGGGCTATGGCTACACCTTC.

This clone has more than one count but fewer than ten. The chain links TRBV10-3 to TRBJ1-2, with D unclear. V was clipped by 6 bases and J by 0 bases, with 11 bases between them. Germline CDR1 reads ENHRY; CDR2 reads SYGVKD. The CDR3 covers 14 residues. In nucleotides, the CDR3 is TGTGCCATCAGAAGCCCCCAAGCTAACTATGGCTACACCTTC. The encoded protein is CAIRSPQANYGYTF.

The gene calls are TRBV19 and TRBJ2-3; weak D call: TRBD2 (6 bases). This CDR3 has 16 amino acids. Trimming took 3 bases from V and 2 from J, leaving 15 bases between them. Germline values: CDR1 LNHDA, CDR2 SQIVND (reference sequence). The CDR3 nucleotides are TGTGCCAGTAGTATGAATCAGGGAGGAAACACAGATACGCAGTATTTT. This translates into CASSMNQGGNTDTQYF. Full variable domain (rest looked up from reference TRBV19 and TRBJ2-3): DGGITQSPKYLFRKEGQNVTLSCEQNLNHDAMYWYRQDPGQGLRLIYYSQIVNDFQKGDIAEGYSVSREKKESFPLTVTSAQKNPTAFYLCASSMNQGGNTDTQYFGPGTRLTVL.

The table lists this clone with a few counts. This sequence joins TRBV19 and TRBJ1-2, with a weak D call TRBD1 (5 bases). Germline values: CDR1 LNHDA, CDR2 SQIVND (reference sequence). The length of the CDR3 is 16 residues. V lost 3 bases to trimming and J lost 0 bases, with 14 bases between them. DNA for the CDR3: TGTGCCAGTAGTATTATATGGGACTTAGCTAACTATGGCTACACCTTC. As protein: CASSIIWDLANYGYTF.

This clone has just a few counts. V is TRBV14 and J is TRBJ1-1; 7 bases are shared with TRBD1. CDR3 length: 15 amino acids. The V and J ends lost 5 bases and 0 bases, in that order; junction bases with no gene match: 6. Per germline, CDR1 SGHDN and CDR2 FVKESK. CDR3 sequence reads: CASSAYRGLNTEAFF. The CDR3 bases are TGTGCCAGCAGCGCTTACAGGGGATTGAACACTGAAGCTTTCTTT.

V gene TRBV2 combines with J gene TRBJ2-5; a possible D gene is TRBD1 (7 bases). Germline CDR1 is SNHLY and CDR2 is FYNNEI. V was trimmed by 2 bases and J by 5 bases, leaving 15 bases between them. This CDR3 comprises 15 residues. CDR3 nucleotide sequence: TGTGCCAGCAGTGAAATCCCAGGGGGGTTGGAGACCCAGTACTTC. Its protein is CASSEIPGGLETQYF.

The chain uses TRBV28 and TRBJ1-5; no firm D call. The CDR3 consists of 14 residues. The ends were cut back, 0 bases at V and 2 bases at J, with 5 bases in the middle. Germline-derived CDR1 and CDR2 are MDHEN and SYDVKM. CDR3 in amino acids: CASSLWSGNQPQHF. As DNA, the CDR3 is TGTGCCAGCAGTTTATGGTCCGGCAATCAGCCCCAGCATTTT. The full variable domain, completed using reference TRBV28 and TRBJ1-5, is DVKVTQSSRYLVKRTGEKVFLECVQDMDHENMFWYRQDPGLGLRLIYFSYDVKMKEKGDIPEGYSVSREKKERFSLILESASTNQTSMYLCASSLWSGNQPQHFGDGTRLSIL.

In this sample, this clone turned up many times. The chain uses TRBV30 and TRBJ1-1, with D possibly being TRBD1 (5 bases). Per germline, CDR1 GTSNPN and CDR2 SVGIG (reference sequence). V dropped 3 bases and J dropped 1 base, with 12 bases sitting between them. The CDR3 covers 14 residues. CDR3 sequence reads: CAWRQDIWNTEAFF. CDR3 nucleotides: TGTGCCTGGAGGCAGGACATCTGGAACACTGAAGCTTTCTTT.

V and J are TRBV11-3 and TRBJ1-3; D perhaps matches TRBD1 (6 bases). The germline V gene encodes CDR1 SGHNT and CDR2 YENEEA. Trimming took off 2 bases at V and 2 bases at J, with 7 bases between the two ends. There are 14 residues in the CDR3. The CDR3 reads CASSLRGTGNTIYF. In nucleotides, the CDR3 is TGTGCCAGCAGCTTAAGGGGGACTGGAAACACCATATATTTT.

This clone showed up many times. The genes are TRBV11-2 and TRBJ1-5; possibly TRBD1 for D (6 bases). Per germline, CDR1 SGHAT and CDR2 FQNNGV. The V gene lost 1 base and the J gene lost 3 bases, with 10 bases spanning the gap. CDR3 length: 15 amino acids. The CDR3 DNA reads TGTGCCAGCAGCTTAGGGGCAGGGGACAATCAGCCCCAGCATTTT. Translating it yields CASSLGAGDNQPQHF.

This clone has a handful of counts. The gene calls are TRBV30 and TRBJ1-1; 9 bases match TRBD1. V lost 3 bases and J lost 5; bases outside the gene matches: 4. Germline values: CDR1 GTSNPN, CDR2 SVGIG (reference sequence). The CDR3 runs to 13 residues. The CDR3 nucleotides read TGTGCCTGGAGCGGGACAGGGAGGACTGAAGCTTTCTTT. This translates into CAWSGTGRTEAFF. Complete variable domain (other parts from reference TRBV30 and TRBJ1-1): SQTIHQWPATLVQPVGSPLSLECTVEGTSNPNLYWYRQAAGRGLQLLFYSVGIGQISSEVPQNLSASRPQDRQFILSSKKLLLSDSGFYLCAWSGTGRTEAFFGQGTRLTVV.

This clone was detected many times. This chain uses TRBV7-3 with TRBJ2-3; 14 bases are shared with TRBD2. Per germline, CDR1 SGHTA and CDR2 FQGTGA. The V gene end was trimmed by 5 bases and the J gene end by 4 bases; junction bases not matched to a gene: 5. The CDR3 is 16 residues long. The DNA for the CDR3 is TGTGCCAGCAGCCCCCGACTAGCGGGAGGGGCAGATACGCAGTATTTT. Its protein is CASSPRLAGGADTQYF. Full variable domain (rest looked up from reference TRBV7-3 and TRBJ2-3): GAGVSQTPSNKVTEKGKYVELRCDPISGHTALYWYRQSLGQGPEFLIYFQGTGAADDSGLPNDRFFAVRPEGSVSTLKIQRTERGDSAVYLCASSPRLAGGADTQYFGPGTRLTVL.

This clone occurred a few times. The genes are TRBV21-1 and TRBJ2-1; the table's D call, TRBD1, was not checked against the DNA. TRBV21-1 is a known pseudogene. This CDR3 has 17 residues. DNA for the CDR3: TGTGCCAGCAGCAAAGTAGGGGCGGAAGGCACCTACAATGAGCAGTTCTTC. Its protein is CASSKVGAEGTYNEQFF.

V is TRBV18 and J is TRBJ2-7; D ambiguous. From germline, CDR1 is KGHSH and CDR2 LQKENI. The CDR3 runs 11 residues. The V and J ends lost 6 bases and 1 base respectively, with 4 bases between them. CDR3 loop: CASSRSYEQYF. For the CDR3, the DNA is TGTGCCAGCTCCCGTTCCTACGAGCAGTACTTC. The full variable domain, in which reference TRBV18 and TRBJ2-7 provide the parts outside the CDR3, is NAGVMQNPRHLVRRRGQEARLRCSPMKGHSHVYWYRQLPEEGLKFMVYLQKENIIDESGMPKERFSAEFPKEGPSILRIQQVVRGDSAAYFCASSRSYEQYFGPGTRLTVT.

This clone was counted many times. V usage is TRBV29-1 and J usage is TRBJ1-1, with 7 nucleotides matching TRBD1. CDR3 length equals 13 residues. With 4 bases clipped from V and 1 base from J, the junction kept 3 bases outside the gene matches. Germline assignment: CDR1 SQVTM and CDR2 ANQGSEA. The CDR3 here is CSVVAGGNTEAFF. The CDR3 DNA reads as TGCAGCGTTGTGGCAGGGGGGAACACTGAAGCTTTCTTT.

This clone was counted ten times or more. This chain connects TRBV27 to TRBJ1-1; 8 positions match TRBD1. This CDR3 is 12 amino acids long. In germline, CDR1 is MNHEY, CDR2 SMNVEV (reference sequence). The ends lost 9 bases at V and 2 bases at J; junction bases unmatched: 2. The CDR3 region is CASGTGNTEAFF. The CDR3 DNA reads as TGTGCCAGTGGGACAGGAAACACTGAAGCTTTCTTT.

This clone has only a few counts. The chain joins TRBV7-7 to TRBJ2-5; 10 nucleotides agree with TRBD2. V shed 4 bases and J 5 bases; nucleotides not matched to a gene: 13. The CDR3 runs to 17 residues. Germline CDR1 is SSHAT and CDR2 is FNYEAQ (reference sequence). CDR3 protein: CASSSLRGSGGVETQYF. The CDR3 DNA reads TGTGCCAGCAGCTCCCTGAGGGGAAGCGGGGGGGTGGAGACCCAGTACTTC.

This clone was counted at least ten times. The CDR3 sequence is CASRLGQGSYEQYF. CDR3 DNA sequence: TGTGCCAGTAGACTAGGACAGGGCTCCTACGAGCAGTACTTC. The V gene is TRBV19, the J gene TRBJ2-7, with TRBD1 matching 8 bases. The CDR3 loop spans 14 amino acids. Per germline, CDR1 LNHDA and CDR2 SQIVND (reference sequence). Trimming cost V 6 bases and J 0 bases; bases outside gene matches: 4.

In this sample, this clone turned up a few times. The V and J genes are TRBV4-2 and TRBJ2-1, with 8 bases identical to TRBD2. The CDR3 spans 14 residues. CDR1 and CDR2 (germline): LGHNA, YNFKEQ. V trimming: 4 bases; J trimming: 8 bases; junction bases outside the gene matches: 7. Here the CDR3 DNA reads TGTGCCAGCAGCCCCCGCGGGGGGAACGATGAGCAGTTCTTC. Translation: CASSPRGGNDEQFF.

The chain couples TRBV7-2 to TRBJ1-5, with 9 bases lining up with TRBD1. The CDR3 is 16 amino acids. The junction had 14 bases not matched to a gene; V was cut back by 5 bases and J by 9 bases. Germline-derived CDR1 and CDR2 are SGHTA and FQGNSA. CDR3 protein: CASSPGQGFYDWPQHF. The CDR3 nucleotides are TGTGCCAGCAGCCCGGGACAGGGATTCTACGATTGGCCCCAGCATTTT.

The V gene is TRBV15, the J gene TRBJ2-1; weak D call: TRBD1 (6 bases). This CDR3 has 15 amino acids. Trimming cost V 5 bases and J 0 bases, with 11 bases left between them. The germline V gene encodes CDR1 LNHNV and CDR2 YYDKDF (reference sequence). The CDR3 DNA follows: TGTGCCACCAGCGAAAGGGGGAGCTCCTACAATGAGCAGTTCTTC. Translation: CATSERGSSYNEQFF.

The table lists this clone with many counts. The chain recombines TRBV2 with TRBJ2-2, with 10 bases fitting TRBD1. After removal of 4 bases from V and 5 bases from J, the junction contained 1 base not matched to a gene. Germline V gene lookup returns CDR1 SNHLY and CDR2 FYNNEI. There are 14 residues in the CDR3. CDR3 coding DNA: TGTGCCAGCAGTGGGGACAGGGGAACCGGGGAGCTGTTTTTT. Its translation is CASSGDRGTGELFF.

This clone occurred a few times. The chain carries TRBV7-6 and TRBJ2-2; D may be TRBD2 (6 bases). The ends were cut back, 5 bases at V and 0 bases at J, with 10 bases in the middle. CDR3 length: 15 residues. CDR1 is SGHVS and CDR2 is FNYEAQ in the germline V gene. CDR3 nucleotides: TGTGCCAGCAGCGGAGGGTGGACGAACACCGGGGAGCTGTTTTTT. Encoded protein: CASSGGWTNTGELFF.

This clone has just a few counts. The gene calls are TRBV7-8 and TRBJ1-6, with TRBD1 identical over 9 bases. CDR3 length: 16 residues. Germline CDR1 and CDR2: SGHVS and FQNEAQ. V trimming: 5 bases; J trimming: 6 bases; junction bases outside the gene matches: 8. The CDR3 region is CASSERTGALNSPLHF. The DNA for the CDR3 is TGTGCCAGCAGCGAAAGGACAGGGGCTCTTAATTCACCCCTCCACTTT.

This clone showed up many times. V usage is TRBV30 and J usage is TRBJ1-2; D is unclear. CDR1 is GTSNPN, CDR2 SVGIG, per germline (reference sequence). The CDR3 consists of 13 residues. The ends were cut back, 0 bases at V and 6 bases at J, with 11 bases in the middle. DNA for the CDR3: TGTGCCTGGAGTGTATCCGGTCTGCATGGCTACACCTTC. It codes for CAWSVSGLHGYTF.

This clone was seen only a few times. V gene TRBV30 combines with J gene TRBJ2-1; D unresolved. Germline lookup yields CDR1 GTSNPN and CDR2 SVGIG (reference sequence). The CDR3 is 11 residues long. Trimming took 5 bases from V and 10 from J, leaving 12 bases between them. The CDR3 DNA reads TGTGCCTGGGCTACTATGGCGGAGCAGTTCTTC. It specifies CAWATMAEQFF.